Below, 28 T cell receptor beta chains from the same sample are listed, as sequenced in a study of blood T cell repertoires in COVID-19. Clones were read by immunoSEQ multiplex PCR, and TCRdb kept only the in-frame ones, dropping some. Of roughly 460,000 clones in the sample, roughly 90% were seen once. Sequencing was performed on peripheral blood. Every receptor here comes from a man aged 18 to 30 with COVID-19, enrolled during active disease.

The V gene is TRBV3-1 (or the pseudogene TRBV3-2), the J gene TRBJ2-5; 9 positions agree with TRBD2. With 4 bases clipped from V and 0 bases from J, the junction kept 9 bases outside the gene matches. The CDR3 covers 17 residues. Germline V lookup: CDR1 LGHDT, CDR2 YNNKEL (reference sequence). CDR3 nucleotides: TGTGCCAGCAGCCGGCAACCGGGACTAGCATACCAAGAGACCCAGTACTTC. Residues: CASSRQPGLAYQETQYF.

The rearrangement joins TRBV5-5 to TRBJ2-7; D may be TRBD2 (5 bases). The CDR3 has 15 amino acids. The germline CDR1 and CDR2 sequences are SGHKS and YYEKEE (reference sequence). V was cut by 1 base and J by 2 bases, with 13 bases left in between. Written as DNA, the CDR3 is TGTGCCAGCAGCTTGTTGGCGGACGGGACCTACGAGCAGTACTTC. Its protein is CASSLLADGTYEQYF.

The chain links TRBV4-1 to TRBJ2-7, with 10 positions matching TRBD1. V gave up 2 bases and J gave up 3 bases; unmatched junction bases: 10. Per the germline V gene, CDR1 is MGHRA and CDR2 is YSYEKL. The CDR3 is made up of 17 amino acids. The CDR3 reads CASSQPIPGQGHYEQYF. The CDR3 nucleotides read TGCGCCAGCAGCCAACCCATCCCGGGACAGGGGCACTACGAGCAGTACTTC.

The CDR3 spells CASSFFRDTTNTEAFF. The DNA of the CDR3 is TGTGCCAGTAGTTTTTTCCGGGATACTACTAACACTGAAGCTTTCTTT. V usage is TRBV19 and J usage is TRBJ1-1; D is unclear. Trimming shortened V by 5 bases and J by 2 bases, and 18 bases separated the two germline ends. The CDR3 loop spans 16 amino acids. Germline lookup yields CDR1 LNHDA and CDR2 SQIVND (reference sequence).

V gene TRBV14 combines with J gene TRBJ2-7; D uncertain. V lost 5 bases and J 7 bases, leaving 15 bases between the germline ends. The CDR3 extends over 13 amino acids. The germline gives CDR1 SGHDN, CDR2 FVKESK. The CDR3 nucleotides read TGTGCCAGCAGCTACGGCGGTACGCTGGAGCAGTACTTC. This gives the protein CASSYGGTLEQYF.

The rearrangement links TRBV7-8 to TRBJ2-1; possibly TRBD2 for D (6 bases). Germline loops: CDR1 SGHVS, CDR2 FQNEAQ. The V gene lost 5 bases and the J gene lost 0 bases, with 17 bases spanning the gap. The CDR3 totals 17 residues. The CDR3 here is CASSHPPGLSSYNEQFF. The CDR3 DNA reads TGTGCCAGCAGCCATCCCCCCGGACTAAGCTCCTACAATGAGCAGTTCTTC.

This rearrangement joins TRBV29-1 to TRBJ2-5, with D possibly matching TRBD1 (6 bases). This CDR3 has 14 residues. The V end lost 6 bases, the J end lost 4 bases, and 18 bases lay between the germline ends. The germline gives CDR1 SQVTM, CDR2 ANQGSEA. The DNA of the CDR3 is TGCAGCGTCGCTGGGACACCTCGGTCAGAGACCCAGTACTTC. Its protein is CSVAGTPRSETQYF.

This chain connects TRBV11-2 to TRBJ2-5, with 9 bases matching TRBD2. The J segment lost 7 bases and the V segment lost 2 bases, leaving 11 bases of the junction unmatched. The germline CDR1 and CDR2 sequences are SGHAT and FQNNGV. The CDR3 has 16 residues. The chain's CDR3 is CASSLRLAGREGTQYF. In DNA, the CDR3 is TGTGCCAGCAGCTTACGGCTAGCGGGGCGAGAGGGGACCCAGTACTTC. Full variable domain (missing parts from reference TRBV11-2 and TRBJ2-5): EAGVAQSPRYKIIEKRQSVAFWCNPISGHATLYWYQQILGQGPKLLIQFQNNGVVDDSQLPKDRFSAERLKGVDSTLKIQPAKLEDSAVYLCASSLRLAGREGTQYFGPGTRLLVL.

The chain carries TRBV27 and TRBJ2-4; 8 positions match TRBD1. From germline, CDR1 is MNHEY and CDR2 SMNVEV (reference sequence). After removal of 5 bases from V and 0 bases from J, the junction contained 6 bases not matched to a gene. CDR3 length: 16 residues. CDR3 nucleotide sequence: TGTGCCAGCAGTGTTGACAGGGGATTAGCCAAAAACATTCAGTACTTC. As protein: CASSVDRGLAKNIQYF.

The chain joins TRBV19 to TRBJ2-3; 8 bases line up with TRBD1. Germline V gene sequence: CDR1 LNHDA, CDR2 SQIVND (reference sequence). CDR3 size: 14 residues. The J segment lost 4 bases and the V segment lost 7 bases, leaving 7 bases of the junction unmatched. The CDR3: CASKRTGRSDTQYF. CDR3 sequence (DNA): TGTGCCAGTAAGAGGACAGGGAGATCAGATACGCAGTATTTT.

This clone appeared once. The CDR3 region has the DNA TGTGCCAGCAGCCCGTTTAACAGGGATGCGCTCCCGGGCACTGAAGCTTTCTTT. It specifies CASSPFNRDALPGTEAFF. The rearrangement uses TRBV5-4 and TRBJ1-1; possibly TRBD1 for D (6 bases). The CDR3 covers 18 residues. Germline V gene data show CDR1 as SGHNT and CDR2 as YYREEE (reference sequence). V lost 4 bases and J 4 bases, leaving 26 bases between the germline ends.

The V call is TRBV5-1, the J call TRBJ2-2; D gene uncertain. The germline V and J ends were trimmed by 4 bases and 1 base, with 14 bases remaining between them. Germline V gene lookup returns CDR1 SGHRS and CDR2 YFSETQ. This CDR3 contains 16 residues. The CDR3 reads CASSPPGGLNTGELFF. DNA of the CDR3: TGCGCCAGCAGCCCCCCGGGTGGGTTGAACACCGGGGAGCTGTTTTTT.

This clone was counted once. The chain's CDR3 is CASSQAGGSLYNEQFF. For the CDR3, the DNA is TGTGCCAGCAGCCAAGCGGGCGGGAGTCTTTACAATGAGCAGTTCTTC. The chain links TRBV3-1 (or the pseudogene TRBV3-2) to TRBJ2-1, with 7 bases that match TRBD2. With 1 base clipped from V and 4 bases from J, the junction kept 7 bases outside the gene matches. The CDR3 is 16 residues long. Germline-derived CDR1 and CDR2 are LGHDT and YNNKEL (reference sequence).

This chain uses TRBV29-1 with TRBJ1-2; D may be TRBD1 (5 bases). This CDR3 spans 13 amino acids. CDR1 and CDR2 from the germline V gene are SQVTM and ANQGSEA. V lost 0 bases and J lost 5, with 10 bases in between. This CDR3 is CSVEERTRYGYTF. For the CDR3, the DNA is TGCAGCGTTGAAGAGCGGACAAGGTATGGCTACACCTTC.

The chain links TRBV24-1 to TRBJ2-1; 7 nucleotides line up with TRBD2. The germline CDR1 and CDR2 sequences are KGHDR and SFDVKD. After removal of 5 bases from V and 0 bases from J, the junction contained 15 bases not matched to a gene. The CDR3 has 19 amino acids. The CDR3 bases are TGTGCCACCAGTGGTCACCGGGACTACATCACGAACTCCTACAATGAGCAGTTCTTC. Its translation: CATSGHRDYITNSYNEQFF.

The chain combines TRBV6-4 with TRBJ2-7; a possible D gene is TRBD2 (6 bases). Looked up from germline, CDR1 is MRHNA and CDR2 is SNTAGT. Trimming removed 0 bases at V and 4 bases at J, with 16 bases between. The CDR3 runs to 16 residues. The CDR3 protein is CASSDSRRAPRYEQYF. CDR3 DNA sequence: TGTGCCAGCAGTGACTCTAGGAGGGCCCCACGGTACGAGCAGTACTTC.

The chain uses TRBV5-1 and TRBJ2-6; 7 nucleotides line up with TRBD1. Germline V lookup: CDR1 SGHRS, CDR2 YFSETQ. CDR3 size: 15 residues. Trimming at V came to 4 bases and at J to 2 bases, leaving 3 bases not matched to a gene. The CDR3 here is CASSIGTAGANVLTF. The CDR3 DNA reads as TGCGCCAGCAGCATCGGGACAGCTGGGGCCAACGTCCTGACTTTC.

The chain recombines TRBV10-1 with TRBJ2-5, with TRBD1 matching over 7 bases. The CDR3 is 14 amino acids. Trimming took 5 bases from V and 5 from J; bases not matched to a gene: 8. Germline V gene sequence: CDR1 WNHNN, CDR2 SYGVQD (reference sequence). CDR3 bases: TGCGCCAGCAGTACCGGGACAGCGGTCGAGACCCAGTACTTC. Its translation: CASSTGTAVETQYF.

The genes are TRBV7-9 and TRBJ2-3, with 8 positions matching TRBD1. Trimming took 5 bases from V and 2 from J; bases not matched to a gene: 6. This CDR3 spans 15 amino acids. CDR1 SEHNR and CDR2 FQNEAQ come from the germline V gene (reference sequence). This chain's CDR3 is CASSQGQGTTDTQYF. The CDR3, as DNA: TGTGCCAGCAGCCAAGGACAGGGAACCACAGATACGCAGTATTTT.

This chain joins TRBV5-4 and TRBJ1-2, with 9 bases matching TRBD1. J was trimmed by 2 bases and V by 3 bases; bases with no gene match: 2. Germline V lookup: CDR1 SGHNT, CDR2 YYREEE (reference sequence). The CDR3 contains 14 residues. The CDR3 reads CASSSQGANYGYTF. In nucleotides, the CDR3 is TGTGCCAGCAGCTCACAGGGGGCGAACTATGGCTACACCTTC.

This chain uses TRBV6-6 with TRBJ2-7, with 11 bases fitting TRBD2. CDR3 length: 16 amino acids. Trimming removed 0 bases from V and 0 bases from J; junction bases left unmatched: 1. Germline V gene data show CDR1 as MNHNY and CDR2 as SVGAGI (reference sequence). The CDR3 nucleotides are TGTGCCAGCAGTTACTCTAGCGGGGGGGCCTCCTACGAGCAGTACTTC. Protein: CASSYSSGGASYEQYF.

The chain has TRBV5-4 and TRBJ2-1, with D possibly matching TRBD2 (6 bases). The CDR3 length is 16 residues. V was clipped by 2 bases and J by 2 bases, with 14 bases between them. CDR1 SGHNT and CDR2 YYREEE come from the germline V gene (reference sequence). The CDR3 DNA reads TGTGCCAGCAGCTTAATGGGCGGGGACGCCTACAATGAGCAGTTCTTC. The encoded protein is CASSLMGGDAYNEQFF.

The chain employs TRBV27 and TRBJ2-1, with 7 bases lining up with TRBD1. CDR3 size: 14 residues. J gave up 7 bases and V 7 bases, and 10 bases lay outside the gene matches. Germline V CDR1 and CDR2: MNHEY, SMNVEV (reference sequence). The CDR3 spells CASKGQFASNEQFF. CDR3 nucleotides: TGTGCCAGCAAGGGACAGTTCGCAAGTAATGAGCAGTTCTTC.

This chain links TRBV5-1 with TRBJ2-5, with 12 bases identical to TRBD1. V gave up 4 bases and J gave up 5 bases; unmatched junction bases: 3. This CDR3 is built from 14 residues. Germline CDR1 is SGHRS and CDR2 is YFSETQ. The CDR3 protein is CASSPGQGAETQYF. The CDR3 bases are TGCGCCAGCAGCCCGGGACAGGGGGCTGAGACCCAGTACTTC.

This sequence joins TRBV19 and TRBJ2-7, with 7 bases matching TRBD1. V was clipped by 3 bases and J by 0 bases; unmatched bases: 2. Looked up from germline, CDR1 is LNHDA and CDR2 is SQIVND (reference sequence). CDR3 length: 14 amino acids. CDR3 in DNA: TGTGCCAGTAGTATGAGGGACAGCTCCTACGAGCAGTACTTC. The encoded protein is CASSMRDSSYEQYF.

This clone showed up just once. The rearrangement joins TRBV5-1 to TRBJ2-6; 9 bases map to TRBD1. The CDR3 is 17 amino acids. Germline-derived CDR1 and CDR2 are SGHRS and YFSETQ. V was pared by 4 bases and J by 4 bases, with 9 bases of the junction left unmatched. The CDR3 sequence is CASSHGDRASGANVLTF. CDR3 DNA sequence: TGCGCCAGCAGCCACGGGGACAGGGCCTCCGGGGCCAACGTCCTGACTTTC.

As concerns this clone: Other DNA variants within this sample encode the same CDR3. J is TRBJ1-1 and V is TRBV30; 8 bases are a match to TRBD1. V was pared by 2 bases and J by 1 base, with 3 bases of the junction left unmatched. From germline, CDR1 is GTSNPN and CDR2 SVGIG (reference sequence). The CDR3 covers 14 residues. The CDR3 region is CAWSTGTGNTEAFF. For the CDR3, the DNA is TGTGCCTGGAGTACCGGGACAGGGAACACTGAAGCTTTCTTT. Looking up the rest from reference TRBV30 and TRBJ1-1 gives the full variable domain: SQTIHQWPATLVQPVGSPLSLECTVEGTSNPNLYWYRQAAGRGLQLLFYSVGIGQISSEVPQNLSASRPQDRQFILSSKKLLLSDSGFYLCAWSTGTGNTEAFFGQGTRLTVV.

The chain uses TRBV10-3 and TRBJ2-7; 9 bases match TRBD2. The V segment lost 2 bases and the J segment 2 bases; nucleotides outside the gene matches: 4. Germline V gives CDR1 ENHRY, CDR2 SYGVKD. The CDR3 extends over 15 amino acids. CDR3 amino acids: CAISEGGGGAYEQYF. CDR3 in DNA: TGTGCCATCAGTGAGGGAGGCGGGGGGGCCTACGAGCAGTACTTC.